The sequence of this TCR beta chain was determined in a study of T cells in Graves' hyperthyroidism and ophthalmopathy. Study results and limitations: Median prediction lead before ophthalmopathy onset was around 7 months with the model.

Absent ophthalmopathy progression within 18 months defined stable Graves' hyperthyroidism. Uncontrolled infection, other autoimmune disease, pregnancy or lactation excluded patients. This clonotype was seen repeatedly, ten times or more. Its antigen is still unknown. The germline gives CDR1 DFQATT, CDR2 SNEGSKA (reference sequence). Trimming at V came to 3 bases and at J to 4 bases, leaving 13 bases not matched to a gene. The CDR3 has 17 residues. Amplification yielded TCR beta CDR3 regions, with RNA transcripts as the source. An initial round of RT-PCR targeting the TCR CDR3 relied on the HTBI primer set. MiXCR, applied by TCRdb to the multiplex PCR reads, yields one record per CDR3 protein. Of roughly 700,000 distinct CDR3 sequences listed, around 15% are singletons.

The rearrangement uses TRBV20-1 and TRBJ2-1, with 9 bases aligning to TRBD1. The receptor comes from a woman aged 18-30 years with Graves' hyperthyroidism. Sequenced material: blood. The CDR3 region is CSASLGQGMGIYNEQFF. Written as DNA, the CDR3 is TGCAGTGCTAGTCTTGGACAGGGGATGGGTATTTACAATGAGCAGTTCTTC.